Shown below are 15 T cell receptor beta chains from a single sample sequenced in a study of CXCR3-negative and CXCR3-positive naive CD8 T cells. 5' RACE that incorporated UMI labels was used to prepare the TRB cDNA libraries. With the 5' RACE reads reprocessed, TCRdb shows one record per CDR3 protein and no DNA. The specimen's table records about 39,000 distinct CDR3 sequences. Sequencing was carried out using naive CXCR3- CD8+ T cells from blood. Subset: CD45RO-CCR7+CD27+CD95- naive CD8+ T cells lacking CXCR3 (TNR3-). The receptor set was obtained from a human donor in good health. Some clones in this sample may be carry-over from other donors' samples.

The chain uses TRBV7-2 and TRBJ1-4; without DNA, the TCRdb call of TRBD1 cannot be checked. Germline CDR1 reads SGHTA; CDR2 reads FQGNSA. There are 16 residues in the CDR3. CDR3: CASSPWGGVTNEKLFF.

This chain uses TRBV3-1 with TRBJ2-7; the D call of TRBD1 rests on TCRdb alone, since no DNA is present to check it. The germline V gene encodes CDR1 LGHDT and CDR2 YNNKEL (reference sequence). The CDR3 covers 14 residues. CDR3 in amino acids: CASSQGDRTYEQYF.

The rearrangement joins TRBV10-3 to TRBJ2-1; TCRdb reports TRBD1, a call that lacks DNA to check it against. The CDR3 runs 13 residues. Germline CDR1 and CDR2: ENHRY and SYGVKD. The CDR3 protein is CAISLDRVDEQFF.

The chain links TRBV29-1 to TRBJ2-7. The CDR3 is 13 amino acids. Germline values: CDR1 SQVTM, CDR2 ANQGSEA. Here the CDR3 reads CGVEFGSSYEQYF.

This CDR3 is CSVEKEQGYGYTF. The chain recombines TRBV29-1 with TRBJ1-2; without DNA, the TCRdb call of TRBD1 cannot be checked. Germline V gene sequence: CDR1 SQVTM, CDR2 ANQGSEA. The CDR3 consists of 13 residues.

V is TRBV15 and J is TRBJ2-7; TCRdb outputs TRBD1, but without DNA this stays unchecked. Germline lookup yields CDR1 LNHNV and CDR2 YYDKDF (reference sequence). This CDR3 spans 14 amino acids. The CDR3 loop reads CATSTGQGFDEQYF.

The rearrangement uses TRBV28 and TRBJ2-1; TCRdb proposes TRBD1, but this gene call is untestable without DNA. The CDR3 sequence is 15 residues long. Germline CDR1 reads MDHEN; CDR2 reads SYDVKM. CDR3 amino acids: CASSSGRTGFGEQFF. The whole variable domain, remainder taken from reference TRBV28 and TRBJ2-1, is DVKVTQSSRYLVKRTGEKVFLECVQDMDHENMFWYRQDPGLGLRLIYFSYDVKMKEKGDIPEGYSVSREKKERFSLILESASTNQTSMYLCASSSGRTGFGEQFFGPGTRLTVL.

The J gene is TRBJ1-5, the V gene TRBV29-1; TCRdb designates TRBD1, a call that cannot be tested without DNA. The germline CDR1 and CDR2 sequences are SQVTM and ANQGSEA. The CDR3 covers 12 residues. CDR3 amino acids: CSVSGGDQPQHF.

The V and J genes are TRBV20-1 and TRBJ2-1; lacking DNA, the TRBD2 call made by TCRdb goes unchecked. Germline assignment: CDR1 DFQATT and CDR2 SNEGSKA (reference sequence). The CDR3 consists of 18 residues. The CDR3 here is CSASPGLAGRWAVHEQFF.

The J gene is TRBJ2-1, the V gene TRBV20-1; lacking DNA, the TRBD1 call made by TCRdb goes unchecked. The CDR3 is 16 amino acids. The V gene's germline CDR1 is DFQATT and CDR2 SNEGSKA (reference sequence). CDR3 amino acids: CSADTLRESSYNEQFF.

The CDR3 region is CASSLEREAFKNIQYF. This chain links TRBV4-2 with TRBJ2-4; TCRdb gives TRBD2 as the D gene, but with no DNA this cannot be confirmed. This CDR3 contains 16 residues. CDR1 and CDR2 from the germline V gene are LGHNA and YNFKEQ.

By frequency, this clonotype registers medium-sized. The chain employs TRBV29-1 and TRBJ2-7; TCRdb picks TRBD1, but there is no DNA to check that call. This CDR3 contains 12 residues. CDR1 SQVTM and CDR2 ANQGSEA come from the germline V gene. CDR3 loop: CSVVWQGGEQYF.

The chain links TRBV20-1 to TRBJ1-2. Germline assignment: CDR1 DFQATT and CDR2 SNEGSKA (reference sequence). CDR3 size: 14 residues. CDR3 amino acids: CSARDVQSDYGYTF.

The V gene is TRBV12-3 or TRBV12-4, the J gene TRBJ1-1; the TRBD1 assignment by TCRdb is unverifiable without DNA. The CDR3 sequence is 14 residues long. The CDR3 reads CASSPRPGQAEAFF.

This chain connects TRBV7-2 to TRBJ2-7; lacking DNA, the TRBD1 call made by TCRdb goes unchecked. Germline V gene sequence: CDR1 SGHTA, CDR2 FQGNSA. The CDR3 totals 14 residues. CDR3 amino acids: CASSPSGQAYEQYF.